A selection of T cell receptor beta chains follows, all from one sample in a study of PD-1 blockade in classical Hodgkin lymphoma. Method: immunoSEQ multiplex PCR; TCRdb's copy keeps in-frame clones and lacks some. The data hold 20,000 to 25,000 clones, with around 70% observed a single time. The input for sequencing was peripheral blood mononuclear cells (PBMCs), taken before the fourth cycle of nivolumab. Receptors originate from a human donor with classical Hodgkin lymphoma. Each CDR3 is given with its conserved first and last residue. D genes are given only for firm matches. For some rows the clone size is stated as once, few or many, or as a class when expanded; others skip it.

TRBJ2-1	TRBD2	TRBV4-3	NA	CASSQDGTSGFNEQFF	TGCGCCAGCAGCCAAGATGGCACTAGCGGGTTTAATGAGCAGTTCTTC
TRBJ2-3	NA	TRBV19	NA	CASSGGTATDTQYF	TGTGCCAGTAGTGGGGGGACCGCCACAGATACGCAGTATTTT
TRBJ2-7	TRBD1	TRBV2	medium-sized	CASSGDRGEQYF	TGTGCCAGCAGTGGAGACAGGGGCGAGCAGTACTTC
TRBJ2-7	NA	TRBV21-1	NA	CASSQALGQTGHYEQYF	TGTGCCAGCAGCCAAGCCCTCGGCCAGACAGGCCACTACGAGCAGTACTTC
TRBJ1-4	TRBD1	TRBV30	NA	CAWSEDGTGFEKLFF	TGTGCCTGGAGTGAAGACGGGACAGGGTTTGAAAAACTGTTTTTT
TRBJ2-7	NA	TRBV7-8	NA	CASSLAVRGYEQYF	TGTGCCAGCAGCTTAGCGGTTCGTGGCTACGAGCAGTACTTC
TRBJ2-1	TRBD2	TRBV5-1	NA	CASSVTTSGLYNEQFF	TGCGCCAGCAGCGTTACAACTAGCGGACTCTACAATGAGCAGTTCTTC
TRBJ1-2	NA	TRBV11-2	NA	CASTPQGYYGYTF	TGTGCCAGCACCCCCCAGGGGTACTATGGCTACACCTTC
TRBJ2-3	NA	TRBV5-3	once	CARSQEPPGTDTQYF	TGTGCCAGAAGCCAGGAACCACCGGGCACAGATACGCAGTATTTT
TRBJ1-1	NA	TRBV19	once	CASRKMGSEAFF	TGTGCCAGTAGAAAGATGGGGTCCGAAGCTTTCTTT
TRBJ1-2	NA	TRBV28	few	CASSLSGDYGYTF	TGTGCCAGCAGTTTATCGGGGGACTATGGCTACACCTTC
TRBJ2-7	TRBD1	TRBV19	NA	CASSIGGTGIFEQYF	TGTGCCAGTAGTATTGGAGGGACAGGGATTTTCGAGCAGTACTTC
TRBJ1-1	NA	TRBV5-5	NA	CASSSNTGLGAFF	TGTGCCAGCAGCTCAAACACAGGGCTGGGAGCTTTCTTT
TRBJ2-5	NA	TRBV9	NA	CASSPRSGEETQYF	TGTGCCAGCAGCCCTCGCTCAGGGGAAGAGACCCAGTACTTC
TRBJ1-2	NA	TRBV29-1	NA	CSVDMGAGYGYTF	TGCAGCGTTGATATGGGAGCCGGCTATGGCTACACCTTC
TRBJ1-2	TRBD1	TRBV18	NA	CASSPIQILGTVPPNGYTF	TGTGCCAGCTCACCAATTCAAATATTGGGGACAGTTCCACCAAATGGCTACACCTTC
TRBJ2-1	TRBD2	TRBV4-1	NA	CASSQEPPSGGFYNEQFF	TGCGCCAGCAGCCAAGAACCCCCTAGCGGGGGGTTCTACAATGAGCAGTTCTTC
TRBJ1-2	NA	TRBV10-3	NA	CAISDGSANYGYTF	TGTGCCATCAGTGACGGCTCTGCCAACTATGGCTACACCTTC
TRBJ2-7	TRBD2	TRBV5-1	NA	CASSLAVGRGGAVEQYF	TGCGCCAGCAGCTTGGCCGTGGGTCGCGGGGGGGCTGTTGAGCAGTACTTC
TRBJ2-1	NA	TRBV6-5	NA	CASSYSRRVSGNEQFF	TGTGCCAGCAGTTACTCGAGGAGGGTTTCTGGCAATGAGCAGTTCTTC
TRBJ1-3	NA	TRBV6-6	NA	CASSYSSQGNTIYF	TGTGCCAGCAGTTACTCGAGTCAGGGAAACACCATATATTTT
TRBJ2-3	TRBD2	TRBV9	NA	CASSVTSSSTDTQYF	TGTGCCAGCAGCGTGACTAGCAGTAGCACAGATACGCAGTATTTT
TRBJ2-1	TRBD2	TRBV7-9	NA	CASSFSGNSYNEQFF	TGTGCCAGCAGCTTTAGCGGGAACTCCTACAATGAGCAGTTCTTC
TRBJ2-7	NA	TRBV7-2	NA	CASSRLPRAYEQYF	TGTGCCAGCAGCAGACTACCTCGAGCCTACGAGCAGTACTTC
TRBJ2-2	TRBD2	TRBV19	NA	CASSSGTSSGELFF	TGTGCCAGTAGTAGTGGGACTAGCTCCGGGGAGCTGTTTTTT
TRBJ2-3	NA	TRBV9	NA	CASSVMGRGTDTQYF	TGTGCCAGCAGCGTAATGGGGCGGGGCACAGATACGCAGTATTTT
TRBJ2-2	NA	TRBV6-6	NA	CASSRGSGANTGELFF	TGTGCCAGCAGTCGGGGGTCAGGTGCGAACACCGGGGAGCTGTTTTTT
TRBJ2-1	NA	TRBV7-2	once	CASSYLHRYNEQFF	TGTGCCAGCAGCTATCTTCACAGGTACAATGAGCAGTTCTTC
TRBJ2-7	TRBD1	TRBV6-5	few	CASSSDRSNYEQYF	TGTGCCAGCAGTTCGGACAGGTCCAACTACGAGCAGTACTTC
TRBJ2-2	TRBD2	TRBV6-6	NA	CASSYISGRFAGELFF	TGTGCCAGCAGTTACATTAGCGGGAGGTTCGCCGGGGAGCTGTTTTTT
TRBJ1-5	NA	TRBV6-5	NA	CASSYGGRNQPQHF	TGTGCCAGCAGTTACGGGGGGAGAAATCAGCCCCAGCATTTT
TRBJ2-7	TRBD2	TRBV7-9	NA	CASSSPGLAISSYEQYF	TGTGCCAGCAGCTCTCCGGGACTAGCGATTAGCTCCTACGAGCAGTACTTC
TRBJ1-4	NA	TRBV9	NA	CASSPRGWGRGEKLFF	TGTGCCAGCAGCCCCCGGGGGTGGGGGCGCGGTGAAAAACTGTTTTTT
TRBJ2-3	NA	TRBV6-1	NA	CASSTDTLSTDTQYF	TGTGCCAGCAGTACTGACACCCTGAGCACAGATACGCAGTATTTT
TRBJ1-2	TRBD1	TRBV5-3	NA	CASSLDRDGYTF	TGTGCCAGCAGCTTGGACAGGGATGGCTACACCTTC
TRBJ2-7	NA	TRBV4-3	NA	CASSQKQGPYEQYF	TGCGCCAGCAGCCAGAAACAGGGACCCTACGAGCAGTACTTC
TRBJ1-2	NA	TRBV7-9	NA	CASSSRYGYTF	TGTGCCAGCAGCTCCAGATATGGCTACACCTTC
TRBJ1-3	TRBD1	TRBV28	NA	CASSSPGQGINTIYF	TGTGCCAGCAGTTCCCCGGGACAGGGAATAAACACCATATATTTT
TRBJ2-5	NA	TRBV9	once	CASSITGQETQYF	TGTGCCAGCAGCATCACAGGGCAAGAGACCCAGTACTTC
TRBJ1-1	TRBD1	TRBV10-3	NA	CATQGAKTEAFF	TGTGCCACACAGGGGGCAAAGACTGAAGCTTTCTTT
TRBJ1-1	NA	TRBV5-4	NA	CATSRGDTEAFF	TGTGCCACGTCACGAGGAGACACTGAAGCTTTCTTT
TRBJ2-3	NA	TRBV6-6	few	CASSYQDSHTDTQYF	TGTGCCAGCAGTTACCAGGACAGTCACACAGATACGCAGTATTTT
TRBJ1-5	TRBD1	TRBV19	NA	CASSGDSRRQPQHF	TGTGCCAGTAGTGGGGACAGCAGGCGTCAGCCCCAGCATTTT
TRBJ1-4	NA	TRBV2	few	CASSVIAGVEKLFF	TGTGCCAGCAGTGTTATCGCTGGGGTAGAAAAACTGTTTTTT
TRBJ1-2	TRBD1	TRBV28	NA	CASSFLRTGRGYTF	TGTGCCAGCAGTTTCCTAAGGACAGGGCGTGGCTACACCTTC
TRBJ2-4	TRBD2	TRBV6-6	NA	CASSYRGTSENIQYF	TGTGCCAGCAGTTACCGCGGGACTAGCGAAAACATTCAGTACTTC
TRBJ2-2	NA	TRBV5-4	NA	CASSLDGDTGELFF	TGTGCCAGCAGCTTGGACGGTGACACCGGGGAGCTGTTTTTT
TRBJ1-4	NA	TRBV18	few	CASSSRDNEKLFF	TGTGCCAGCTCATCACGGGACAATGAAAAACTGTTTTTT
TRBJ2-3	NA	TRBV10-3	once	CAISPGREDTQYF	TGTGCCATCAGTCCGGGACGCGAAGATACGCAGTATTTT
TRBJ2-3	NA	TRBV9	NA	CASSVAGQTDTQYF	TGTGCCAGCAGCGTAGCTGGGCAGACAGATACGCAGTATTTT
TRBJ2-1	NA	TRBV15	NA	CATSRDLRTDYNEQFF	TGTGCCACCAGCAGAGATTTACGGACAGACTACAATGAGCAGTTCTTC
TRBJ2-1	NA	TRBV9	NA	CASSVDGNGYNEQFF	TGTGCCAGCAGCGTAGACGGGAACGGGTACAATGAGCAGTTCTTC
TRBJ1-4	NA	TRBV6-5	NA	CASSYSDRLSEKLFF	TGTGCCAGCAGTTACTCTGACAGGCTGTCCGAAAAACTGTTTTTT
TRBJ1-4	TRBD1	TRBV5-1	NA	CASSRTGGGLGEKLFF	TGCGCCAGCAGCAGGACAGGGGGCGGCCTCGGCGAAAAACTGTTTTTT
TRBJ2-7	NA	TRBV5-6	NA	CASSSKTGTYEQYF	TGTGCCAGCAGCTCGAAGACAGGTACCTACGAGCAGTACTTC